The 13 T cell receptor beta chains given below trace back to one sample, sequenced in a study of graft-versus-host responses after intestinal transplantation. These receptors' antigens are unknown. Data came from immunoSEQ multiplex PCR; TCRdb stores just in-frame clones and leaves some out. The sample yields about 82,000 clones, roughly 89% seen once. This material consisted of unstimulated CD4+ T cells sorted from spleen or lymph node cells, taken before intestinal transplant. The receptors originated from a human donor who received an intestinal transplant.

This rearrangement joins TRBV5-4 to TRBJ1-2; no clear D. Germline lookup yields CDR1 SGHNT and CDR2 YYREEE (reference sequence). The CDR3 sequence is 13 residues long. Trimming left V 1 base short and J 4 bases short, with 8 bases between. CDR3 amino acids: CASSLSGTYGYTF. The CDR3 bases are TGTGCCAGCAGCTTGAGCGGTACCTATGGCTACACCTTC.

The chain carries TRBV27 and TRBJ2-2; 9 nucleotides match TRBD1. J lost 3 bases, V lost 9 bases, and 5 bases had no gene match. This CDR3 is built from 14 residues. Germline V gene lookup returns CDR1 MNHEY and CDR2 SMNVEV (reference sequence). The CDR3: CARWDRADTGELFF. The CDR3 nucleotides read TGTGCCAGGTGGGACAGGGCGGACACCGGGGAGCTGTTTTTT.

This sequence joins TRBV6-6 and TRBJ2-7; 7 bases are shared with TRBD1. Trimming took 6 bases from V and 1 from J; bases not matched to a gene: 6. CDR1 MNHNY and CDR2 SVGAGI come from the germline V gene (reference sequence). The CDR3 consists of 14 residues. Here the CDR3 DNA reads TGTGCCAGCAGCACTGCGACAGGGTCCTACGAGCAGTACTTC. Protein sequence: CASSTATGSYEQYF.

The gene calls are TRBV4-3 and TRBJ2-1; 14 bases line up with TRBD2. This CDR3 is 16 amino acids long. The junction had 4 bases not matched to a gene; V was cut back by 4 bases and J by 5 bases. Germline CDR1 LGHNA, CDR2 YSLEER. CDR3 region: CASSRRLAGGDNEQFF. The CDR3 region has the DNA TGCGCCAGCAGCCGCCGACTAGCGGGGGGGGACAATGAGCAGTTCTTC.

The chain recombines TRBV27 with TRBJ1-6; a possible D gene is TRBD1 (5 bases). The germline gives CDR1 MNHEY, CDR2 SMNVEV (reference sequence). The CDR3 spans 15 residues. Deletions cut 6 bases from V and 5 bases from J, with 14 bases between. For the CDR3, the DNA is TGTGCCAGCAGACTCCAGGGTTTCGATAATTCACCCCTCCACTTT. Its protein product is CASRLQGFDNSPLHF.

The rearrangement uses TRBV19 and TRBJ1-4; TRBD1 aligns across 11 bases. The CDR3 has 17 residues. In germline, CDR1 is LNHDA, CDR2 SQIVND (reference sequence). The CDR3 DNA follows: TGTGACTCATTCCGGGACAGGGGGTCGGCAACTAATGAAAAACTGTTTTTT. Encoded protein: CDSFRDRGSATNEKLFF.

The V and J genes are TRBV7-2 and TRBJ1-2, with TRBD1 matching 7 bases. J was trimmed by 2 bases and V by 0 bases; bases with no gene match: 6. Germline V CDR1 and CDR2: SGHTA, FQGNSA. The CDR3 contains 16 residues. CDR3 in DNA: TGTGCCAGCAGCTTAGCGGGGCAGGGGGAAAACTATGGCTACACCTTC. The encoded protein is CASSLAGQGENYGYTF.

The chain couples TRBV12-5 to TRBJ2-1; 10 bases are shared with TRBD1. Germline CDR1 is LGHNT and CDR2 is FRNRAP. Trimming cost V 4 bases and J 7 bases; bases outside gene matches: 4. This CDR3 contains 14 residues. Written as DNA, the CDR3 is TGTGCTAGTGGTTCCGGACAGGGGGGAAATGAGCAGTTCTTC. It specifies CASGSGQGGNEQFF.

The CDR3 loop reads CASSPQGTNYGYTF. CDR3 nucleotide sequence: TGTGCCAGCTCACCCCAGGGTACTAACTATGGCTACACCTTC. This chain joins TRBV18 and TRBJ1-2; TRBD1 is a possible D gene (5 bases). The CDR3 runs 14 residues. Between the trimmed V and J ends, which lost 3 bases and 0 bases, there was a span of 8 bases. From germline, CDR1 is KGHSH and CDR2 LQKENI.

This clone appeared a single time. The chain joins TRBV6-6 to TRBJ1-3; D possibly corresponds to TRBD1 (5 bases). V was trimmed by 4 bases and J by 0 bases, leaving 13 bases between them. The CDR3 spans 16 residues. CDR1 MNHNY and CDR2 SVGAGI come from the germline V gene (reference sequence). The CDR3 DNA is TGTGCCAGCAGTTCTAGGACACCAGACTCTGGAAACACCATATATTTT. Residues: CASSSRTPDSGNTIYF.

This chain connects TRBV9 to TRBJ1-3; D is undetermined. Looked up from germline, CDR1 is SGDLS and CDR2 is YYNGEE. V lost 2 bases and J 0 bases, leaving 9 bases between the germline ends. The CDR3 totals 15 residues. This CDR3 reads CASSVAASSGNTIYF. CDR3 nucleotide sequence: TGTGCCAGCAGCGTCGCCGCGAGCTCTGGAAACACCATATATTTT.

This clone showed up just once. The gene calls are TRBV11-2 and TRBJ2-7; 12 bases fit TRBD2. Germline V CDR1 and CDR2: SGHAT, FQNNGV. With V trimmed by 2 bases and J by 5 bases, 4 bases remained unmatched. The length of the CDR3 is 15 residues. CDR3 nucleotide sequence: TGTGCCAGCAGCTTAAAAGGACTAGCGGGGAACGAGCAGTACTTC. Amino acid sequence: CASSLKGLAGNEQYF. The full variable domain, rest sourced from reference TRBV11-2 and TRBJ2-7, is EAGVAQSPRYKIIEKRQSVAFWCNPISGHATLYWYQQILGQGPKLLIQFQNNGVVDDSQLPKDRFSAERLKGVDSTLKIQPAKLEDSAVYLCASSLKGLAGNEQYFGPGTRLTVT.

The J gene is TRBJ2-3, the V gene TRBV10-3; 15 bases align to TRBD2. This CDR3 is built from 16 residues. The junction had 7 bases not matched to a gene; V was cut back by 6 bases and J by 6 bases. Germline loops: CDR1 ENHRY, CDR2 SYGVKD. DNA of the CDR3: TGTGCCATCAGGGGGACTAGCGGGGGGCCCCCGGATACGCAGTATTTT. It yields the protein CAIRGTSGGPPDTQYF.